These 2 T cell receptor beta chains originate from one sample sequenced in a study of beta chain features in type 1 diabetes. The authors reverse transcribed all of the isolated RNA, so sequencing captured expressed TCRB transcripts. Profiled with immunoSEQ multiplex PCR; TCRdb holds only in-frame clones, not every one. The data show roughly 380,000 clones, with 15% to 20% seen just once and around 0.044% held by the top ten. The sequenced sample was naive CD4+ T cells from blood. These receptors all come from a woman between 18 and 29 years old in good health.

This clone was counted a few times. The same CDR3 is also encoded by other DNA sequences in this sample. The rearrangement links TRBV30 to TRBJ2-1; tentative D call: TRBD1 (5 bases). The CDR3 is 13 residues long. Trimming stripped 2 bases from V and 0 bases from J, with 5 bases between. Germline V gene lookup returns CDR1 GTSNPN and CDR2 SVGIG (reference sequence). The CDR3, as DNA: TGTGCCTGGAGTAGGGGCTCCTACAATGAGCAGTTCTTC. Its translation is CAWSRGSYNEQFF.

The chain has TRBV19 and TRBJ2-7, with D possibly TRBD1 on 5 matching bases. CDR1 is LNHDA and CDR2 is SQIVND in the germline V gene (reference sequence). The CDR3 has 14 residues. The V end lost 3 bases, the J end lost 1 base, and 10 bases lay between the germline ends. CDR3: CASSIERGSYEQYF. The CDR3 DNA reads TGTGCCAGTAGTATTGAAAGGGGATCCTACGAGCAGTACTTC.